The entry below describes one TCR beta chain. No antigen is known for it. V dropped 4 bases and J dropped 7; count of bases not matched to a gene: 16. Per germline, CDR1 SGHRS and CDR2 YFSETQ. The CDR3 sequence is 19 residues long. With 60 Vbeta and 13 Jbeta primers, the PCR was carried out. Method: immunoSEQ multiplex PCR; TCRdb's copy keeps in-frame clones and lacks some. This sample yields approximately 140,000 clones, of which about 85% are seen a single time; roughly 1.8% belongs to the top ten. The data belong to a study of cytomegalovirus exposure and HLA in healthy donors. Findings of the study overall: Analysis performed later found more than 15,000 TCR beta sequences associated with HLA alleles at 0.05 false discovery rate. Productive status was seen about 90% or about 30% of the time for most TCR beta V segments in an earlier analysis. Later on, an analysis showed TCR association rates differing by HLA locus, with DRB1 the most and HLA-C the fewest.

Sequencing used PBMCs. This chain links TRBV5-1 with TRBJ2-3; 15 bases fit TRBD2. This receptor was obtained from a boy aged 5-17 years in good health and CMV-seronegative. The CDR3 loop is CASSPRTSGGGSILNTQYF. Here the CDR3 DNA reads TGCGCCAGCAGCCCCCGGACTAGCGGGGGGGGGTCGATCTTAAATACGCAGTATTTT.